This section outlines one T cell receptor beta chain sequence together with its context. Its antigen is still unknown. Antigen-specific CD4+ T cells were first expanded with viral peptide pools by the ViraFEST assay and only then sequenced. Culture proceeded for roughly ten days, and CD4+ T cells were then isolated. Each person got two doses of an mRNA SARS-CoV-2 vaccine, BNT162b2 or mRNA-1273. Some clones are missing from TCRdb's copy, which holds only in-frame ones; the method was immunoSEQ multiplex PCR. The sample holds almost 70,000 clones, around 70% seen once. Germline CDR1 reads SGHRS; CDR2 reads YFSETQ. The V and J ends lost 3 bases and 0 bases respectively, with 15 bases between them. The CDR3 has 17 amino acids. This specimen comes from a study of vaccination effects on CD4 cells after COVID-19.

Specimen: CD4+ T cells from PBMCs cultured with HCoV-229E spike peptides, collected after COVID-19 vaccination. The chain combines TRBV5-1 with TRBJ2-2; D may be TRBD1 (6 bases). The receptor was derived from a human donor who received a COVID-19 vaccine. CDR3 sequence: CASSSPPGTTNTGELFF. In DNA form, the CDR3 reads TGCGCCAGCAGCTCACCCCCCGGGACAACGAACACCGGGGAGCTGTTTTTT.